One and the same sample provided the 13 T cell receptor beta chains below, sequenced in a study of blood T cells in healthy people across ages. Alongside a J-beta primer mix, a sample-barcoded 5' primer served in a second PCR lasting about 7 to 11 cycles. TCRdb called the 5' RACE reads again in MiXCR, with one record for every CDR3 protein. Of roughly 1.6 million distinct CDR3 sequences listed, 30% to 40% are singletons. Sequences were obtained from blood. The receptors derive from a woman aged 25 to 39 in good health.

This clonotype was detected only a few times. This rearrangement joins TRBV10-3 to TRBJ1-5; D is unclear. V gave up 3 bases and J gave up 11 bases, with 17 bases separating them. The CDR3 is made up of 14 amino acids. Per the germline V gene, CDR1 is ENHRY and CDR2 is SYGVKD. The CDR3 region is CAISDERPSEAQHF. The DNA for the CDR3 is TGTGCCATCAGTGATGAGAGGCCCTCTGAAGCCCAGCATTTT.

The V gene is TRBV2, the J gene TRBJ2-3; 14 bases agree with TRBD2. The CDR3 has 15 amino acids. Germline loops: CDR1 SNHLY, CDR2 FYNNEI. Unmatched junction bases numbered 7, after V lost 6 bases and J lost 8 bases. The CDR3 here is CASRPRTSGGSTQYF. CDR3 nucleotide sequence: TGTGCCAGCAGGCCCCGGACTAGCGGGGGGAGTACGCAGTATTTT. The full variable domain, completed using reference TRBV2 and TRBJ2-3, is EPEVTQTPSHQVTQMGQEVILRCVPISNHLYFYWYRQILGQKVEFLVSFYNNEISEKSEIFDDQFSVERPDGSNFTLKIRSTKLEDSAMYFCASRPRTSGGSTQYFGPGTRLTVL.

The genes are TRBV6-1 and TRBJ2-7, with D tentatively TRBD1 (6 bases). The CDR3 contains 14 residues. V lost 5 bases and J 6 bases, leaving 17 bases between the germline ends. The germline CDR1 and CDR2 sequences are MNHNS and SASEGT. DNA for the CDR3: TGTGCCAGCAGTATCCTAAGACAGGCGGTCGAGCAGTACTTC. Encoded protein: CASSILRQAVEQYF.

The chain employs TRBV4-1 and TRBJ2-3, with 9 bases that match TRBD2. Germline V gene data show CDR1 as MGHRA and CDR2 as YSYEKL. The CDR3 totals 17 residues. J lost 0 bases, V lost 4 bases, and 8 bases had no gene match. CDR3 in amino acids: CASSPTTLAGSTDTQYF. As DNA, the CDR3 is TGCGCCAGCAGCCCGACGACCCTAGCGGGAAGCACAGATACGCAGTATTTT.

This clonotype has only a few counts. This chain joins TRBV5-1 and TRBJ2-1; a weak D match, TRBD2 (6 bases). Germline CDR1 reads SGHRS; CDR2 reads YFSETQ. This CDR3 comprises 14 residues. Trimming left V 1 base short and J 6 bases short, with 11 bases between. CDR3 protein: CASSLYAGSNEQFF. CDR3 DNA sequence: TGCGCCAGCAGCTTGTATGCCGGGAGCAATGAGCAGTTCTTC.

This chain joins TRBV6-5 and TRBJ1-4, with TRBD1 as a possible D gene (5 bases). CDR3 length: 15 amino acids. V lost 10 bases, J lost 7 bases, and 22 bases lay in between. Germline V lookup: CDR1 MNHEY, CDR2 SVGAGI. CDR3 in DNA: TGTGCCACTCGGCGGGACGGGGCAAATGGTGAAAAACTGTTTTTT. It is translated as CATRRDGANGEKLFF.

This clonotype was seen only a few times. This chain joins TRBV4-1 and TRBJ1-1; D gene unclear. Trimming took 4 bases from V and 3 from J, leaving 15 bases between them. The CDR3 is 15 amino acids. CDR1 is MGHRA, CDR2 YSYEKL, per germline. In DNA form, the CDR3 reads TGCGCCAGCAGCCCTTCCCTGGCGGAGGACACTGAAGCTTTCTTT. Encoded protein: CASSPSLAEDTEAFF.

This chain joins TRBV4-2 and TRBJ2-3, with 7 bases fitting TRBD1. The V gene end was trimmed by 0 bases and the J gene end by 5 bases; junction bases not matched to a gene: 8. The CDR3 totals 16 residues. From germline, CDR1 is LGHNA and CDR2 YNFKEQ. The CDR3 coding sequence is TGTGCCAGCAGCCAAGAGACAGGGAGATGGGTAGATACGCAGTATTTT. It encodes CASSQETGRWVDTQYF.

This sequence joins TRBV29-1 and TRBJ2-3; no reliable D call. The CDR3 sequence is 12 residues long. CDR1 and CDR2 from the germline V gene are SQVTM and ANQGSEA. CDR3 in amino acids: CSVPIVTDTQYF. CDR3 sequence (DNA): TGCAGTGTTCCGATAGTCACAGATACGCAGTATTTT.

The chain has TRBV6-2 or TRBV6-3 and TRBJ2-1, with unresolved D. Deletions cut 5 bases from V and 8 bases from J, with 7 bases between. Germline CDR1 reads MNHEY; CDR2 reads SVGEGT. The CDR3 contains 11 residues. This chain's CDR3 is CASSKRHEQFF. CDR3 sequence (DNA): TGTGCCAGCAGTAAACGGCATGAGCAGTTCTTC.

There are many counts of this clonotype. The chain has TRBV27 and TRBJ2-7; the match to TRBD1 covers 9 bases. The V segment lost 6 bases and the J segment 1 base; nucleotides outside the gene matches: 4. This CDR3 has 14 residues. Germline values: CDR1 MNHEY, CDR2 SMNVEV (reference sequence). The CDR3 sequence: CASRTGTGSYEQYF. The CDR3, as DNA: TGTGCCAGCAGGACCGGGACAGGGTCCTACGAGCAGTACTTC.

This clonotype was counted many times. The gene calls are TRBV12-3 or TRBV12-4 and TRBJ2-1; TRBD2 matches 7 bases. V was clipped by 5 bases and J by 7 bases; unmatched bases: 14. There are 16 residues in the CDR3. The CDR3, as DNA: TGTGCCAGCAGTCCCTCCCTAGCGGCCAGTGGGAATGAGCAGTTCTTC. This codes for CASSPSLAASGNEQFF.

CDR3 nucleotide sequence: TGTGCCAGCAGCTTACTTCTAGCGGGGGAACGTACCCAAGAGACCCAGTACTTC. Its translation: CASSLLLAGERTQETQYF. This chain links TRBV7-9 with TRBJ2-5; 10 nucleotides line up with TRBD2. Germline V lookup: CDR1 SEHNR, CDR2 FQNEAQ (reference sequence). The CDR3 is 18 amino acids. J was trimmed by 1 base and V by 2 bases; bases with no gene match: 10.